The present T cell receptor beta chain was sequenced within a study of CD4 T cells in relation to SARS-CoV-2 and coronaviruses. Before the COVID-19 pandemic, during about 2011-2019, CD4+ T cells were taken from unexposed donors. CD4+ T cells were isolated from the cells after around 11 days of culture. Germline assignment: CDR1 LNHDA and CDR2 SQIVND (reference sequence). The CDR3 totals 15 residues. Trimming stripped 3 bases from V and 3 bases from J, with 11 bases between. This clone came up a few times. The antigen is unknown. Some clones are missing from TCRdb's copy, which holds only in-frame ones; the method was immunoSEQ multiplex PCR. The table records approximately 17,000 clones, 75% to 85% of them present only once.

Sequencing used CD4+ T cells from PBMCs, cultured in vitro. This chain joins TRBV19 and TRBJ1-4; D uncertain. The sequence derives from a human donor in good health. As DNA, the CDR3 is TGTGCCAGTAGTATGGAGGACCAACCTAATGAAAAACTGTTTTTT. As protein: CASSMEDQPNEKLFF. The variable domain in full, completed from reference TRBV19 and TRBJ1-4, reads DGGITQSPKYLFRKEGQNVTLSCEQNLNHDAMYWYRQDPGQGLRLIYYSQIVNDFQKGDIAEGYSVSREKKESFPLTVTSAQKNPTAFYLCASSMEDQPNEKLFFGSGTQLSVL.